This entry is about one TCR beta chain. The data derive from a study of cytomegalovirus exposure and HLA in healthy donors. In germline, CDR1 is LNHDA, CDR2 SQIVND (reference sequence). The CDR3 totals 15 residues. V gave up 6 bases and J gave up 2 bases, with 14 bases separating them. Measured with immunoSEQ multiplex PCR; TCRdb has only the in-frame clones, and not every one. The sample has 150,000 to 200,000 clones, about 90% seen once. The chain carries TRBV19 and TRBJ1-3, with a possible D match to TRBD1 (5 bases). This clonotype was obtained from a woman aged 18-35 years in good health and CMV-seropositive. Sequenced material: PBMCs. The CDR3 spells CASRYFQGTGNTIYF. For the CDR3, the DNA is TGTGCCAGTAGATATTTCCAGGGCACTGGAAACACCATATATTTT.